This T cell receptor beta chain emerged from a study of identical twins. Study findings and constraints: Out-of-frame alpha sequences shared by twins were enriched for low generation probability.

A remark on this clonotype: What it recognizes is unknown.

TCRdb used MiXCR to reprocess the 5' RACE reads, holding one entry per CDR3 protein. The table includes hundreds of thousands of distinct CDR3 sequences, around 8.3% detected once. These data were also filed under a second study, of yellow fever vaccine responses in identical twins.

This TCR was recovered from a woman between 18 and 29 years old in good health. Sequencing was done on a sample of PBMCs.

CDR3 in amino acids: CASSPRGVSYNEQFF. In DNA, the CDR3 is TGTGCCAGCAGCCCCCGCGGGGTCTCCTACAATGAGCAGTTCTTC. The genes are TRBV3-1 and TRBJ2-1; perhaps TRBD2 as D (6 bases). The CDR3 is made up of 15 amino acids. CDR1 LGHDT and CDR2 YNNKEL come from the germline V gene (reference sequence). V gave up 4 bases and J gave up 0 bases, with 10 bases separating them.